A single sample is the source of the 9 T cell receptor beta chains below, sequenced in a study of cytomegalovirus exposure and HLA in healthy donors. The PCR made use of 60 Vbeta and 13 Jbeta primers. Clones were read by immunoSEQ multiplex PCR, and TCRdb kept only the in-frame ones, dropping some. The sample consists of approximately 220,000 clones, more than 65% of them appearing once. What was sequenced was PBMCs. The source of these receptors is a man aged 18 to 30 in good health and CMV-seronegative.

This chain uses TRBV29-1 with TRBJ1-2; 8 bases are shared with TRBD1. V dropped 6 bases and J dropped 3; count of bases not matched to a gene: 12. The V gene's germline CDR1 is SQVTM and CDR2 ANQGSEA. CDR3 size: 15 residues. The CDR3 reads CSVRGQGYLYYGYTF. In DNA form, the CDR3 reads TGCAGCGTACGCGGACAGGGCTACCTCTACTATGGCTACACCTTC.

This clone was counted only a few times. The CDR3 DNA follows: TGTGCCATCAGTGACAGGACTAGCGGGAGCATCTACGAGCAGTACTTC. As protein: CAISDRTSGSIYEQYF. The rearrangement uses TRBV10-3 and TRBJ2-7; 13 positions agree with TRBD2. CDR1 and CDR2 from the germline V gene are ENHRY and SYGVKD. The length of the CDR3 is 16 residues. The ends lost 3 bases at V and 3 bases at J; junction bases unmatched: 5.

This clone was recorded a few times. V is TRBV5-1 and J is TRBJ2-5; D unclear. The CDR3 consists of 13 residues. Germline CDR1 reads SGHRS; CDR2 reads YFSETQ. Trimming removed 1 base at V and 5 bases at J, with 9 bases between. CDR3 coding DNA: TGCGCCAGCAGCTTGCTACCCGGGGAGACCCAGTACTTC. The encoded protein is CASSLLPGETQYF.

The chain couples TRBV5-1 to TRBJ2-2; 11 nucleotides agree with TRBD2. Looked up from germline, CDR1 is SGHRS and CDR2 is YFSETQ. The length of the CDR3 is 18 residues. V lost 2 bases, J lost 1 base, and 7 bases stayed unmatched. DNA for the CDR3: TGCGCCAGCAGCTTACGACTAGCGGGATTTATGAACACCGGGGAGCTGTTTTTT. Translation gives CASSLRLAGFMNTGELFF.

CDR3 bases: TGTGCCAGTAGTCCCGAACCTAGCGGGAATCCCCAAGAGACCCAGTACTTC. Encoded protein: CASSPEPSGNPQETQYF. The genes are TRBV19 and TRBJ2-5; 9 bases are shared with TRBD2. In germline, CDR1 is LNHDA, CDR2 SQIVND (reference sequence). CDR3 length equals 17 residues. The V gene end was trimmed by 5 bases and the J gene end by 1 base; junction bases not matched to a gene: 11. Based on the CDR3 plus reference TRBV19 and TRBJ2-5, the full variable domain is DGGITQSPKYLFRKEGQNVTLSCEQNLNHDAMYWYRQDPGQGLRLIYYSQIVNDFQKGDIAEGYSVSREKKESFPLTVTSAQKNPTAFYLCASSPEPSGNPQETQYFGPGTRLLVL.

CDR3 in DNA: TGTGCCAGCAGAGAGGGACAGAACACCGGGGAGCTGTTTTTT. Translating it yields CASREGQNTGELFF. This chain connects TRBV28 to TRBJ2-2; D perhaps matches TRBD1 (6 bases). Looked up from germline, CDR1 is MDHEN and CDR2 is SYDVKM. V lost 6 bases and J lost 1, with 9 bases in between. The CDR3 totals 14 residues. The complete variable domain, with remaining parts taken from reference TRBV28 and TRBJ2-2, reads DVKVTQSSRYLVKRTGEKVFLECVQDMDHENMFWYRQDPGLGLRLIYFSYDVKMKEKGDIPEGYSVSREKKERFSLILESASTNQTSMYLCASREGQNTGELFFGEGSRLTVL.

This clone occurred once. The V gene is TRBV5-1, the J gene TRBJ2-7; the D gene is possibly TRBD1 (5 bases). V was cut by 5 bases and J by 6 bases, with 18 bases left in between. CDR1 SGHRS and CDR2 YFSETQ come from the germline V gene. The CDR3 spans 14 residues. CDR3: CASRSLAGSPEQYF. The CDR3 DNA reads as TGCGCCAGCAGGAGCCTTGCAGGGTCCCCCGAGCAGTACTTC.

V is TRBV5-1 and J is TRBJ2-1; TRBD1 matches at 7 bases. The germline V gene has CDR1 SGHRS and CDR2 YFSETQ. This CDR3 has 15 residues. V lost 1 base, J lost 5 bases, and 6 bases stayed unmatched. DNA of the CDR3: TGCGCCAGCAGCTTGTTCCGGGACAGAAACAATGAGCAGTTCTTC. This gives the protein CASSLFRDRNNEQFF. The full variable domain, in which reference TRBV5-1 and TRBJ2-1 provide the parts outside the CDR3, is KAGVTQTPRYLIKTRGQQVTLSCSPISGHRSVSWYQQTPGQGLQFLFEYFSETQRNKGNFPGRFSGRQFSNSRSEMNVSTLELGDSALYLCASSLFRDRNNEQFFGPGTRLTVL.

This clone has just one count. This rearrangement joins TRBV10-3 to TRBJ2-3, with 9 bases aligning to TRBD2. The CDR3 has 17 residues. Germline V gene lookup returns CDR1 ENHRY and CDR2 SYGVKD. The V gene end was trimmed by 3 bases and the J gene end by 2 bases; junction bases not matched to a gene: 9. CDR3 bases: TGTGCCATCAGTGACCCAACGCGCGGGAGGGCCACAGATACGCAGTATTTT. It translates to CAISDPTRGRATDTQYF.